The entry that follows covers one TCR beta chain sequence. Its antigen is not known. Primers for the PCR totalled 60 Vbeta and 13 Jbeta. The protocol was immunoSEQ multiplex PCR, while the TCRdb copy is restricted to in-frame clones and leaves out a portion. This sample has over 100,000 clones, with around 70% found just once. This sample stems from a study of cytomegalovirus exposure and HLA in healthy donors. Study observations and caveats: A previous analysis found most TCR beta V segments productive roughly 87% or roughly 30% of the time.

The CDR3 has 12 amino acids. V lost 0 bases, J lost 8 bases, and 2 bases lay in between. The sample consisted of PBMCs. The receptor was isolated from a male donor in good health and CMV-seronegative. This chain joins TRBV23-1 and TRBJ1-6; D not certain. TRBV23-1 has ORF status, its function being uncertain. The CDR3 sequence is CASSQSDSPLHF. DNA of the CDR3: TGCGCCAGCAGTCAATCCGATTCACCCCTCCACTTT.